Listed below are T cell receptor beta chains from one sample, sequenced in a study of PD-L1 blockade in urothelial cancer. The method was immunoSEQ multiplex PCR; TCRdb's version includes in-frame clones alone and lacks a portion of them. The sample consists of roughly 40,000 clones, about 88% of them appearing once. Sequenced material: PBMCs, taken around atezolizumab (anti-PD-L1) treatment. All receptors come from a donor aged 40 or over with urothelial cancer. Both conserved end residues are part of each CDR3. D genes are given only for firm matches.

D: -; V: TRBV30; J: TRBJ1-5; CDR3: CAWRGMGPNQPQHF
D: -; V: TRBV25-1; J: TRBJ1-1; CDR3: CASSEGGRHTEAFF
D: TRBD1; V: TRBV10-3; J: TRBJ1-5; CDR3: CAISLGGGQPQHF
D: -; V: TRBV4-1; J: TRBJ2-1; CDR3: CASSQEASVERFF
D: -; V: TRBV6-6; J: TRBJ2-2; CDR3: CASRGRGGTGELFF
D: -; V: TRBV6-5; J: TRBJ2-7; CDR3: CASSYGRRGYEQYF
D: TRBD1; V: TRBV15; J: TRBJ1-2; CDR3: CATSRGGLTGAHGYTF
D: TRBD2; V: TRBV7-9; J: TRBJ2-1; CDR3: CASSLLGEGSEQFF
D: -; V: TRBV4-3; J: TRBJ2-7; CDR3: CASSPRAGGPYEQYF
D: -; V: TRBV28; J: TRBJ2-6; CDR3: CAAGASISGANVLTF
D: -; V: TRBV5-1; J: TRBJ2-1; CDR3: CASSEGPYNEQFF
D: -; V: TRBV5-1; J: TRBJ2-5; CDR3: CASSSGGRVGETQYF
D: TRBD1; V: TRBV4-3; J: TRBJ2-7; CDR3: CASSRTGTGSSYEQYF
D: -; V: TRBV7-2; J: TRBJ2-1; CDR3: CASSLGPARDEQFF